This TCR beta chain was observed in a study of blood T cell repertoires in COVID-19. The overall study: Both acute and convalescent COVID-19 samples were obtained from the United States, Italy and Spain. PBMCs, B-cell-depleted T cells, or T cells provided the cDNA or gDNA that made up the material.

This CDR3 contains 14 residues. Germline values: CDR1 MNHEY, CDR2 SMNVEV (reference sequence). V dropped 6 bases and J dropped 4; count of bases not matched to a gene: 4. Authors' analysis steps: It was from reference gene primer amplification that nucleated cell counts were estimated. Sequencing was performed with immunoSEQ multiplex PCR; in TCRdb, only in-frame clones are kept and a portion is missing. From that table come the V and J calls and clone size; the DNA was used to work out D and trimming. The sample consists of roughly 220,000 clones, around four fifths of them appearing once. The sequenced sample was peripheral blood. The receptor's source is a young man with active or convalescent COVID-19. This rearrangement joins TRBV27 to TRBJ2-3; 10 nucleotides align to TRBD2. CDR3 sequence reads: CASRLAGAPDTQYF. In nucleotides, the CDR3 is TGTGCCAGCAGGCTAGCGGGAGCCCCAGATACGCAGTATTTT.